This T cell receptor beta chain was sequenced in a study of T cells in Graves' hyperthyroidism and ophthalmopathy. Findings and limits, study-wide: A median about 6.5 months before onset, the model predicted ophthalmopathy.

This clonotype was recorded many times. As yet, its antigen is unknown. RNA transcripts were the template for amplifying TCR beta CDR3 regions. First-round RT-PCR with HTBI primers amplified the TCR CDR3 region. Each CDR3 protein is one row after TCRdb ran MiXCR on the multiplex PCR reads. The top ten clones hold roughly 10% of a sample with about 700,000 distinct CDR3 sequences, around 15% of them seen once. In germline, CDR1 is SGHAT, CDR2 FQNNGV. The CDR3 is made up of 15 amino acids. V gave up 6 bases and J gave up 6 bases, with 20 bases separating them. The sequenced material came from blood. The TCR was taken from a woman between 18 and 29 years old with Graves' hyperthyroidism. This chain joins TRBV11-2 and TRBJ1-2; D is possibly TRBD1 (5 bases). CDR3 nucleotide sequence: TGTGCCAGCAGTGACCACGGGGCGAGGAGGAATGGCTACACCTTC. Its protein product is CASSDHGARRNGYTF.